Below are 11 T cell receptor beta chains sequenced from a single sample in a study of blood T cell repertoires in COVID-19 (TCRdb year 2020). Receptors were amplified or captured by the immunoSEQ multiplex PCR assay. TCRdb provides this immuneACCESS table in a form limited to in-frame rearrangements. Some clones are lacking; in checked studies, under half of them reflect an unresolved V gene, and why the rest are absent is not known. Across this sample there are approximately 84,000 clones, with 83% seen only once. 25% to 30% of the sample goes to the ten largest clones. Source material: peripheral blood. The receptors here all came from an elderly woman with acute or convalescent COVID-19.

The chain is built from TRBV19 and TRBJ1-1; perhaps TRBD1 as D (5 bases). The CDR3 spans 13 residues. Germline CDR1 LNHDA, CDR2 SQIVND (reference sequence). Trimming shortened V by 5 bases and J by 2 bases, and 9 bases separated the two germline ends. CDR3 bases: TGTGCCAGTAGTGACCAGGGTAACACTGAAGCTTTCTTT. It translates to CASSDQGNTEAFF.

This clone is labeled as medium-sized. The V gene is TRBV6-4, the J gene TRBJ2-7, with TRBD1 matching over 9 bases. The germline CDR1 and CDR2 sequences are MRHNA and SNTAGT. The CDR3 consists of 14 residues. The V segment lost 11 bases and the J segment 1 base; nucleotides outside the gene matches: 9. In nucleotides, the CDR3 is TGTGCCGGAGAAAACGGGACAGGGTCCTACGAGCAGTACTTC. As protein: CAGENGTGSYEQYF.

This sequence joins TRBV18 and TRBJ1-4; 7 bases map to TRBD1. CDR3 length equals 17 residues. Germline V gene lookup returns CDR1 KGHSH and CDR2 LQKENI. Trimming at V came to 1 base and at J to 2 bases, leaving 7 bases not matched to a gene. The CDR3 loop reads CASSPLGQPTTNEKLFF. In nucleotides, the CDR3 is TGTGCCAGCTCACCACTGGGACAGCCCACTACTAATGAAAAACTGTTTTTT.

The rearrangement uses TRBV15 and TRBJ1-1, with D possibly TRBD1 on 5 matching bases. CDR1 is LNHNV, CDR2 YYDKDF, per germline (reference sequence). V lost 3 bases, J lost 0 bases, and 11 bases lay in between. The CDR3 spans 15 residues. CDR3 sequence (DNA): TGTGCCACCAGCAGTGGGGCGTTCATGAACACTGAAGCTTTCTTT. Its protein product is CATSSGAFMNTEAFF.

This chain joins TRBV4-1 and TRBJ1-3; D is uncertain. Germline lookup yields CDR1 MGHRA and CDR2 YSYEKL. The V end was cut by 0 bases, the J end by 0 bases, with 9 bases between. The CDR3 length is 16 residues. CDR3 nucleotide sequence: TGCGCCAGCAGCCAAGATTCGCGTAGCTCTGGAAACACCATATATTTT. Protein product: CASSQDSRSSGNTIYF.

This clone has only a few counts. V usage is TRBV29-1 and J usage is TRBJ2-7; a weak D match, TRBD2 (6 bases). V lost 4 bases to trimming and J lost 5 bases, with 15 bases between them. This CDR3 has 13 amino acids. Germline assignment: CDR1 SQVTM and CDR2 ANQGSEA. The CDR3 loop is CSVAGGENNEQYF. As DNA, the CDR3 is TGCAGCGTTGCCGGGGGAGAGAACAACGAGCAGTACTTC.

The chain joins TRBV5-6 to TRBJ2-3; 14 bases are a match to TRBD2. Germline V gene data show CDR1 as SGHDT and CDR2 as YYEEEE. The CDR3 contains 17 residues. V lost 3 bases to trimming and J lost 1 base; unmatched junction nucleotides: 4. CDR3 protein: CASSSRTSGGRTDTQYF. DNA for the CDR3: TGTGCCAGCAGCTCGCGGACTAGCGGGGGGCGCACAGATACGCAGTATTTT.

The V and J genes are TRBV28 and TRBJ2-3; D is possibly TRBD1 (6 bases). Germline assignment: CDR1 MDHEN and CDR2 SYDVKM. CDR3 size: 15 residues. V lost 1 base to trimming and J lost 4 bases, with 12 bases between them. The CDR3 DNA is TGTGCCAGCAGTTTATTGGGCCCAGGGGCAGATACGCAGTATTTT. Amino acids: CASSLLGPGADTQYF.

The rearrangement uses TRBV5-4 and TRBJ2-3; 12 nucleotides line up with TRBD2. The V gene end was trimmed by 4 bases and the J gene end by 1 base; junction bases not matched to a gene: 4. CDR1 is SGHNT and CDR2 is YYREEE in the germline V gene (reference sequence). The CDR3 covers 16 residues. The CDR3 DNA reads TGTGCCAGCAGCGTGACTAGCGGGAGTGGCACAGATACGCAGTATTTT. Translated, it gives CASSVTSGSGTDTQYF.

This clone was found a few times. This chain uses TRBV27 with TRBJ1-6; 7 nucleotides match TRBD1. The CDR3 runs 14 residues. CDR1 is MNHEY, CDR2 SMNVEV, per germline (reference sequence). V was clipped by 6 bases and J by 6 bases; unmatched bases: 5. CDR3 sequence reads: CASRSTGVNSPLHF. In DNA, the CDR3 is TGTGCCAGCAGATCAACAGGGGTTAATTCACCCCTCCACTTT.

The chain employs TRBV27 and TRBJ2-6, with D tentatively TRBD1 (6 bases). Trimming left V 5 bases short and J 4 bases short, with 12 bases between. Germline V gene data show CDR1 as MNHEY and CDR2 as SMNVEV (reference sequence). The CDR3 totals 15 residues. The CDR3 here is CASSMGAGGANVLTF. The CDR3 DNA follows: TGTGCCAGCAGTATGGGGGCCGGGGGGGCCAACGTCCTGACTTTC.